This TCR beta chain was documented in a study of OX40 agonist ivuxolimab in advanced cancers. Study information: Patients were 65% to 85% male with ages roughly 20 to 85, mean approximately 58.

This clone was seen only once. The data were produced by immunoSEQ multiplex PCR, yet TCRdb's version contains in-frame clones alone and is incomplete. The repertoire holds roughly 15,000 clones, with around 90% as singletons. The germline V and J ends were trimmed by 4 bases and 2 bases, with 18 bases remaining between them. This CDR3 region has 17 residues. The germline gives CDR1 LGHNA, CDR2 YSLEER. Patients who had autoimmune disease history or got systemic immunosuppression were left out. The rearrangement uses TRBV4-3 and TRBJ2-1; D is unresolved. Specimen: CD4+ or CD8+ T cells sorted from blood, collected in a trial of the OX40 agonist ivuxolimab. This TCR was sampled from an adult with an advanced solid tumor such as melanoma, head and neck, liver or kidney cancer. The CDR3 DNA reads TGCGCCAGCAGCCCAGTAGGGCGACTTATACCCTACAATGAGCAGTTCTTC. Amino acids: CASSPVGRLIPYNEQFF.